Shown below are 18 T cell receptor beta chains from a single sample sequenced in a study of T cells in Graves' hyperthyroidism and ophthalmopathy. RNA transcripts provided the source from which TCR beta CDR3 regions were amplified. TCR CDR3 underwent first-round RT-PCR with the HTBI primer set. Using its own MiXCR run on the multiplex PCR reads, TCRdb lists one record per CDR3 protein. This sample has roughly 550,000 distinct CDR3 sequences, with about 16% found just once. Specimen: blood. The receptor set was obtained from a woman aged 25 to 45 with Graves' ophthalmopathy.

The chain has TRBV4-3 and TRBJ1-5; D is ambiguous. V was shortened by 2 bases and J by 11 bases, with 10 bases between the two germline ends. The length of the CDR3 is 12 residues. Germline loops: CDR1 LGHNA, CDR2 YSLEER. Here the CDR3 reads CASSQSGGAQHF. The DNA of the CDR3 is TGCGCCAGCAGCCAATCAGGAGGAGCCCAGCATTTT.

This clonotype appeared many times. The V call is TRBV2, the J call TRBJ2-7, with a possible D match to TRBD1 (6 bases). Germline CDR1 and CDR2: SNHLY and FYNNEI. This CDR3 has 15 amino acids. The V gene lost 2 bases and the J gene lost 6 bases, with 17 bases spanning the gap. The CDR3 sequence is CASSELGQGLSEQYF. In DNA, the CDR3 is TGTGCCAGCAGTGAACTCGGTCAGGGGTTAAGCGAGCAGTACTTC.

The V call is TRBV9, the J call TRBJ1-1; D is ambiguous. Germline CDR1 SGDLS, CDR2 YYNGEE. V lost 4 bases to trimming and J lost 10 bases, with 17 bases between them. This CDR3 comprises 13 residues. The CDR3 here is CASSPQVQFGAFF. The CDR3 nucleotides read TGTGCCAGCAGCCCTCAGGTCCAGTTTGGAGCTTTCTTT.

This clonotype was found many times. The chain carries TRBV20-1 and TRBJ2-1; 7 bases are shared with TRBD2. The ends lost 7 bases at V and 8 bases at J; junction bases unmatched: 8. The CDR3 covers 12 residues. Germline assignment: CDR1 DFQATT and CDR2 SNEGSKA (reference sequence). CDR3 protein: CSDGEGPYEQFF. The CDR3 DNA reads TGCAGTGACGGGGAGGGGCCATATGAGCAGTTCTTC.

This clonotype has a count of ten or more. J is TRBJ2-7 and V is TRBV5-4; TRBD1 matches 8 bases. Germline V gives CDR1 SGHNT, CDR2 YYREEE (reference sequence). CDR3 length equals 15 residues. Trimming at V came to 0 bases and at J to 3 bases, leaving 5 bases not matched to a gene. The CDR3 reads CASSLAGTGGYEQYF. CDR3 bases: TGTGCCAGCAGCTTGGCCGGGACAGGCGGCTACGAGCAGTACTTC.

This clonotype was seen at least ten times. The CDR3 sequence: CASSSRGISNEKLFF. The CDR3 nucleotides are TGTGCCAGCAGTTCGAGGGGAATTAGTAATGAAAAACTGTTTTTT. This chain links TRBV28 with TRBJ1-4, with D possibly TRBD1 on 5 matching bases. The germline V gene encodes CDR1 MDHEN and CDR2 SYDVKM. This CDR3 has 15 residues. V lost 4 bases and J lost 4, with 13 bases in between.

This clonotype was recorded a few times. The chain carries TRBV27 and TRBJ2-7; D possibly corresponds to TRBD2 (6 bases). This CDR3 is built from 13 residues. V lost 6 bases to trimming and J lost 2 bases, with 11 bases between them. Germline V gives CDR1 MNHEY, CDR2 SMNVEV (reference sequence). This chain's CDR3 is CASRRAGPYEQYF. Written as DNA, the CDR3 is TGTGCCAGCAGACGAGCGGGCCCCTACGAGCAGTACTTC.

The rearrangement uses TRBV27 and TRBJ2-1; no clear D gene. V lost 4 bases and J lost 10, with 26 bases in between. The CDR3 spans 17 residues. Germline-derived CDR1 and CDR2 are MNHEY and SMNVEV (reference sequence). This chain's CDR3 is CASSSNPNHGDKLEQFF. DNA of the CDR3: TGTGCCAGCAGTTCGAACCCTAATCACGGAGACAAACTGGAGCAGTTCTTC.

This clonotype was detected a few times. The chain is built from TRBV2 and TRBJ2-7; 7 bases map to TRBD2. The CDR3 runs to 14 residues. After removal of 3 bases from V and 5 bases from J, the junction contained 7 bases not matched to a gene. Germline V CDR1 and CDR2: SNHLY, FYNNEI. The CDR3 spells CASSDEREENEQYF. DNA of the CDR3: TGTGCCAGCAGTGATGAACGGGAGGAGAACGAGCAGTACTTC. The full variable domain, rest sourced from reference TRBV2 and TRBJ2-7, is EPEVTQTPSHQVTQMGQEVILRCVPISNHLYFYWYRQILGQKVEFLVSFYNNEISEKSEIFDDQFSVERPDGSNFTLKIRSTKLEDSAMYFCASSDEREENEQYFGPGTRLTVT.

At least ten counts were recorded for this clonotype. This sequence joins TRBV6-6 and TRBJ2-1; D uncertain. V lost 0 bases to trimming and J lost 8 bases, with 11 bases between them. Germline V lookup: CDR1 MNHNY, CDR2 SVGAGI (reference sequence). CDR3 length: 14 residues. The CDR3 DNA sequence: TGTGCCAGCAGTTACTCTCGGTTTGGTGATGAGCAGTTCTTC. Protein product: CASSYSRFGDEQFF.

CDR3 nucleotides: TGTGCCACCAGCAGACAAAGGACTAGCGACGAGCAGTACTTC. This encodes CATSRQRTSDEQYF. The gene calls are TRBV15 and TRBJ2-7; 9 bases fit TRBD2. CDR1 and CDR2 from the germline V gene are LNHNV and YYDKDF (reference sequence). V shed 2 bases, J shed 5 bases, and the junction held 4 bases outside the gene matches. The CDR3 runs to 14 residues. The whole variable domain, filled in from reference TRBV15 and TRBJ2-7, reads DAMVIQNPRYQVTQFGKPVTLSCSQTLNHNVMYWYQQKSSQAPKLLFHYYDKDFNNEADTPDNFQSRRPNTSFCFLDIRSPGLGDTAMYLCATSRQRTSDEQYFGPGTRLTVT.

The CDR3, as DNA: TGCAGTGCCCATAATCGGGGGCGCGGCTATGGCTACACCTTC. The encoded protein is CSAHNRGRGYGYTF. The V and J genes are TRBV20-1 and TRBJ1-2; tentatively, D is TRBD1 (6 bases). V lost 6 bases and J lost 4, with 18 bases in between. The CDR3 contains 14 residues. CDR1 is DFQATT and CDR2 is SNEGSKA in the germline V gene (reference sequence).

This clonotype showed up many times. The J gene is TRBJ2-3, the V gene TRBV27; D unresolved. V was cut by 6 bases and J by 0 bases, with 7 bases left in between. From germline, CDR1 is MNHEY and CDR2 SMNVEV (reference sequence). This CDR3 is built from 13 residues. Written as DNA, the CDR3 is TGTGCCAGCAGGGGCTTTAGCACAGATACGCAGTATTTT. Translation gives CASRGFSTDTQYF.

This clonotype was detected a few times. The gene calls are TRBV5-1 and TRBJ1-2, with 7 bases that match TRBD1. Germline V gene sequence: CDR1 SGHRS, CDR2 YFSETQ. The CDR3 is made up of 16 amino acids. With V trimmed by 4 bases and J by 2 bases, 11 bases remained unmatched. In DNA, the CDR3 is TGCGCCAGCAGCAGGGCCGGGACAGAACTGAACTATGGCTACACCTTC. Its translation is CASSRAGTELNYGYTF.

The chain combines TRBV20-1 with TRBJ2-7; 14 positions match TRBD2. After removal of 5 bases from V and 0 bases from J, the junction contained 12 bases not matched to a gene. The length of the CDR3 is 18 residues. Germline CDR1 DFQATT, CDR2 SNEGSKA (reference sequence). CDR3 DNA: TGCAGTGCTCCCTACATCCGACTAGCGGGAGGGGTCTCCTACGAGCAGTACTTC. This translates into CSAPYIRLAGGVSYEQYF.

This clonotype was recorded at least ten times. The chain's CDR3 is CASSYSTIPGTSGSGGEQFF. CDR3 coding DNA: TGTGCCAGCAGTTACTCGACCATCCCCGGGACTAGCGGGAGCGGGGGTGAGCAGTTCTTC. The rearrangement joins TRBV6-6 to TRBJ2-1; TRBD2 matches at 14 bases. Germline V lookup: CDR1 MNHNY, CDR2 SVGAGI (reference sequence). The V segment lost 0 bases and the J segment 9 bases; nucleotides outside the gene matches: 16. The CDR3 runs 20 residues.

The chain uses TRBV9 and TRBJ1-1, with D perhaps TRBD1 (6 bases). Germline CDR1 SGDLS, CDR2 YYNGEE. The CDR3 sequence is 13 residues long. V lost 6 bases and J 6 bases, leaving 15 bases between the germline ends. CDR3 sequence (DNA): TGTGCCAGCAACGCAGAGGGGGGGGCTGAAGCTTTCTTT. Its protein is CASNAEGGAEAFF.

This clonotype was observed a handful of times. V gene TRBV28 combines with J gene TRBJ1-2, with TRBD1 matching over 7 bases. The CDR3 totals 13 residues. After removal of 3 bases from V and 5 bases from J, the junction contained 3 bases not matched to a gene. Germline V gene data show CDR1 as MDHEN and CDR2 as SYDVKM. The CDR3 nucleotides are TGTGCCAGCAGTTTGACAGGGCAGTATGGCTACACCTTC. Its protein is CASSLTGQYGYTF.